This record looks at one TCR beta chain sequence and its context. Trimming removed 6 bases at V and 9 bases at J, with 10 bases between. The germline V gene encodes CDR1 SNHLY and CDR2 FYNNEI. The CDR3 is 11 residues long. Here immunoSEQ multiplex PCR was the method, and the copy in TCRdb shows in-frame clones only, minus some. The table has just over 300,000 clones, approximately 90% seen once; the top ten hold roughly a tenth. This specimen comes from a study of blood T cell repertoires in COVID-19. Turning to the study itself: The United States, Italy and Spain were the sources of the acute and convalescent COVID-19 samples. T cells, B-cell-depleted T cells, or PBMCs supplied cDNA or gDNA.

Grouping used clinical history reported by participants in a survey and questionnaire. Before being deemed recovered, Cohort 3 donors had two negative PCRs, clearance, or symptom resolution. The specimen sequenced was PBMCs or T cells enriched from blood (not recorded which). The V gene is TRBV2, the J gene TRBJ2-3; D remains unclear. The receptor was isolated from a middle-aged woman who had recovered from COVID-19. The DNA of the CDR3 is TGTGCCAGCAGCGACAAAGACACGCAGTATTTT. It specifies CASSDKDTQYF. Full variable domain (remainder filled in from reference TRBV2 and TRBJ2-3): EPEVTQTPSHQVTQMGQEVILRCVPISNHLYFYWYRQILGQKVEFLVSFYNNEISEKSEIFDDQFSVERPDGSNFTLKIRSTKLEDSAMYFCASSDKDTQYFGPGTRLTVL.